These 16 T cell receptor beta chains were sequenced from one sample in a study of molecular identifiers for immune sequencing clone quantification. TCRdb itself ran the PCR reads through MiXCR, one entry per CDR3 protein. The sample has over 65,000 distinct CDR3 sequences, approximately 23% seen once. The sequencing sample was made of naive CD8+ T cells from blood, with Jurkat cell RNA spiked in. Subset described: FACS-sorted CD8+CD4-CCR7+CD45RA+ naive T cells. Receptors were obtained from a human donor in good health. Some libraries in this study had Jurkat cell RNA spiked in.

In its sample, this clonotype was seen many times. The J gene is TRBJ2-7, the V gene TRBV28; the D gene could be TRBD1 or TRBD2 (5 bases each). Germline CDR1 and CDR2: MDHEN and SYDVKM. The CDR3 is made up of 14 amino acids. The V gene lost 1 base and the J gene lost 5 bases, with 12 bases spanning the gap. CDR3 in DNA: TGTGCCAGCAGTTTATTGGACGAGGGGAACGAGCAGTACTTC. It codes for CASSLLDEGNEQYF.

This clonotype was picked up a small number of times. J is TRBJ1-2 and V is TRBV5-1, with TRBD1 identical over 8 bases. The CDR3 is 15 residues long. CDR1 is SGHRS and CDR2 is YFSETQ in the germline V gene. J gave up 4 bases and V 4 bases, and 9 bases lay outside the gene matches. The CDR3 protein is CASSPGTGVFYGYTF. The CDR3 coding sequence is TGCGCCAGCAGCCCGGGGACAGGTGTTTTCTATGGCTACACCTTC.

This clonotype was picked up many times. The V and J genes are TRBV29-1 and TRBJ1-5; D uncertain. V was pared by 4 bases and J by 0 bases, with 7 bases between. There are 13 residues in the CDR3. Germline V gives CDR1 SQVTM, CDR2 ANQGSEA. The CDR3 nucleotides are TGCAGCGTTGGCAGAGATAGCAATCAGCCCCAGCATTTT. Its translation: CSVGRDSNQPQHF.

This clonotype turned up a few times. J is TRBJ2-5 and V is TRBV11-2, with TRBD2 matching over 7 bases. Per the germline V gene, CDR1 is SGHAT and CDR2 is FQNNGV. The CDR3 covers 16 residues. J was trimmed by 2 bases and V by 4 bases; bases with no gene match: 10. The CDR3: CASSSYPGGQQETQYF. The CDR3 region has the DNA TGTGCCAGCAGCTCGTACCCGGGAGGCCAGCAAGAGACCCAGTACTTC.

The chain has TRBV9 and TRBJ2-1, with D perhaps TRBD1 (5 bases). The CDR3 covers 14 residues. The V gene lost 2 bases and the J gene lost 5 bases, with 11 bases spanning the gap. Per germline, CDR1 SGDLS and CDR2 YYNGEE. The CDR3, as DNA: TGTGCCAGCAGCGTCAGGGAACGGCACAATGAGCAGTTCTTC. Encoded protein: CASSVRERHNEQFF. Full variable domain (missing parts from reference TRBV9 and TRBJ2-1): DSGVTQTPKHLITATGQRVTLRCSPRSGDLSVYWYQQSLDQGLQFLIQYYNGEERAKGNILERFSAQQFPDLHSELNLSSLELGDSALYFCASSVRERHNEQFFGPGTRLTVL.

This clonotype was found many times. The V gene is TRBV28, the J gene TRBJ2-7; 9 bases are shared with TRBD1. The V gene's germline CDR1 is MDHEN and CDR2 SYDVKM. The J segment lost 2 bases and the V segment lost 5 bases, leaving 7 bases of the junction unmatched. This CDR3 has 15 residues. The CDR3 sequence: CASSPPGTGTYEQYF. The CDR3 bases are TGTGCCAGCAGTCCACCCGGGACAGGGACCTACGAGCAGTACTTC.

To note about this clonotype: A much larger clone lies a single base off, so this may be a read error. This chain joins TRBV12-3 or TRBV12-4 and TRBJ2-6; either TRBD1 or TRBD2 may supply D (6 bases each). The CDR3 is 14 residues long. As DNA, the CDR3 is TGTGCCAGCAGTTGGGGGGCCGGGGCCAACGCCCTGACTTTC. Amino acid sequence: CASSWGAGANALTF.

There are many counts of this clonotype. The chain uses TRBV23-1 and TRBJ2-6; weak D call: TRBD2 (5 bases). TRBV23-1 is sorted into the ORF group, with uncertain function. V dropped 6 bases and J dropped 0 bases, with 27 bases sitting between them. CDR3 length: 21 residues. The CDR3 spells CASSLLEPRDGPYSGANVLTF. CDR3 coding DNA: TGCGCCAGCAGCCTACTAGAGCCCCGAGACGGACCCTACTCTGGGGCCAACGTCCTGACTTTC.

This clonotype was counted only a few times. This chain links TRBV7-9 with TRBJ1-2; no firm D call. Germline-derived CDR1 and CDR2 are SEHNR and FQNEAQ (reference sequence). The CDR3 runs to 12 residues. V lost 5 bases, J lost 6 bases, and 10 bases lay in between. CDR3 sequence (DNA): TGTGCCAGCAGCCCGACCGTACATGGCTACACCTTC. This sequence encodes CASSPTVHGYTF.

For this clonotype: An end of the junction differs from the germline gene, which may be a read error. The chain couples TRBV7-9 to TRBJ2-7, with D maybe TRBD1 (6 bases). This CDR3 comprises 14 residues. The germline gives CDR1 SEHNR, CDR2 FQNEAQ (reference sequence). This CDR3 is CAGSSRQDPYEQYF. CDR3 sequence (DNA): TGTGCCGGCAGCAGCCGACAGGACCCCTACGAGCAGTACTTC.

This clonotype was picked up a small number of times. The CDR3: CASSPLLNYEQYF. The CDR3 region has the DNA TGTGCCAGCAGCCCACTACTTAACTACGAGCAGTACTTC. V is TRBV6-6 and J is TRBJ2-7; D not certain. Germline V CDR1 and CDR2: MNHNY, SVGAGI (reference sequence). Trimming stripped 6 bases from V and 3 bases from J, with 12 bases between. This CDR3 is built from 13 residues.

This clonotype was found a few times. The V call is TRBV12-5, the J call TRBJ1-3, with 7 bases that match TRBD1. The ends lost 3 bases at V and 0 bases at J; junction bases unmatched: 8. CDR1 and CDR2 (germline): LGHNT, FRNRAP. This CDR3 has 17 residues. CDR3 in DNA: TGTGCTAGTGGTTTCCCGGTGGGGACAGTCTCTGGAAACACCATATATTTT. Its translation is CASGFPVGTVSGNTIYF.

The chain is built from TRBV2 and TRBJ2-7, with TRBD2 as a possible D gene (5 bases). Germline CDR1 is SNHLY and CDR2 is FYNNEI. The CDR3 covers 12 residues. V lost 6 bases and J 5 bases, leaving 11 bases between the germline ends. As DNA, the CDR3 is TGTGCCAGCAGACCAGACGGGAACGAGCAGTACTTC. Its translation: CASRPDGNEQYF.

The table lists this clonotype with many counts. The CDR3 here is CASGLTGGAHGYTF. The CDR3 nucleotides are TGTGCTAGTGGTTTGACAGGGGGCGCCCATGGCTACACCTTC. V usage is TRBV12-5 and J usage is TRBJ1-2; 9 nucleotides match TRBD1. Germline CDR1 is LGHNT and CDR2 is FRNRAP. The CDR3 is made up of 14 amino acids. V lost 2 bases, J lost 6 bases, and 4 bases stayed unmatched.

About this clonotype itself: This clone may be a read error of a much larger clone one base away. This sequence joins TRBV11-2 and TRBJ2-3; weak D call: TRBD2 (6 bases). In germline, CDR1 is SGHAT, CDR2 FQNNGV. The CDR3 is made up of 14 amino acids. Here the CDR3 DNA reads TGTGCCAGCAGCTTAGTCGGGAGCACAGATGCGCAGTATTTT. Protein: CASSLVGSTDAQYF.

There are many counts of this clonotype. The V and J genes are TRBV25-1 and TRBJ2-7; 9 bases line up with TRBD1. Trimming took 8 bases from V and 4 from J; bases not matched to a gene: 6. CDR1 and CDR2 (germline): MGHDK, SYGVNS. The CDR3 contains 13 residues. CDR3 sequence: CASGETGGYEQYF. DNA of the CDR3: TGTGCCAGCGGGGAGACAGGGGGGTACGAGCAGTACTTC.